Below, 14 T cell receptor beta chains from the same sample are listed, as sequenced in a study of OX40 agonist ivuxolimab in advanced cancers. Sequencing used immunoSEQ multiplex PCR; TCRdb keeps in-frame clones, though not all of them. The sample holds about 7,300 clones, over 80% seen once. Here the sequenced sample was CD4+ or CD8+ T cells sorted from blood, taken in a trial of the OX40 agonist ivuxolimab. The receptor source for this set is an adult with an advanced solid tumor such as melanoma, head and neck, liver or kidney cancer.

The genes are TRBV7-2 and TRBJ2-1; possible D gene TRBD2, 7 bases. The length of the CDR3 is 16 residues. V gave up 2 bases and J gave up 4 bases, with 15 bases separating them. CDR1 and CDR2 (germline): SGHTA, FQGNSA. The CDR3 DNA follows: TGTGCCAGCAGCTTAAGAGGGGGGGAGCTATACAATGAGCAGTTCTTC. Its protein product is CASSLRGGELYNEQFF.

A remark on this clone: Sequence at one end of the junction differs from germline and may be a read error. The V call is TRBV7-9, the J call TRBJ1-4; D is undetermined. CDR3 length: 16 amino acids. Germline V lookup: CDR1 SEHNR, CDR2 FQNEAQ (reference sequence). CDR3 in amino acids: CASSLVGVTTNENLFF. The CDR3 DNA follows: TGTGCCAGCAGCTTAGTTGGGGTCACAACTAATGAAAACCTGTTTTTC. Full variable domain (rest looked up from reference TRBV7-9 and TRBJ1-4): DTGVSQNPRHKITKRGQNVTFRCDPISEHNRLYWYRQTLGQGPEFLTYFQNEAQLEKSRLLSDRFSAERPKGSFSTLEIQRTEQGDSAMYLCASSLVGVTTNENLFFGSGTQLSVL.

A few counts support this clone. The V gene is TRBV18, the J gene TRBJ1-5, with TRBD1 identical over 7 bases. In germline, CDR1 is KGHSH, CDR2 LQKENI. With 5 bases clipped from V and 9 bases from J, the junction kept 7 bases outside the gene matches. The CDR3 length is 13 residues. The CDR3 here is CASSIDRVTPQHF. In nucleotides, the CDR3 is TGTGCCAGCTCAATCGACAGGGTGACGCCCCAGCATTTT.

The V call is TRBV6-1, the J call TRBJ1-1, with TRBD1 identical over 9 bases. This CDR3 region has 14 residues. Germline CDR1 reads MNHNS; CDR2 reads SASEGT. The V and J ends lost 6 bases and 5 bases, in that order; junction bases with no gene match: 7. CDR3 protein: CASRETGGETEAFF. The CDR3 DNA follows: TGTGCCAGCAGAGAGACAGGGGGTGAGACTGAAGCTTTCTTT.

V and J are TRBV19 and TRBJ2-1, with D possibly matching TRBD2 (6 bases). This CDR3 is 17 amino acids long. The V gene's germline CDR1 is LNHDA and CDR2 SQIVND (reference sequence). The germline V and J ends were trimmed by 5 bases and 1 base, with 18 bases remaining between them. The CDR3 sequence is CASSWISWAGSYNEQFF. The CDR3 DNA sequence: TGTGCCAGTAGTTGGATATCTTGGGCGGGGTCCTACAATGAGCAGTTCTTC.

The chain joins TRBV9 to TRBJ1-2, with D uncertain. The germline V gene has CDR1 SGDLS and CDR2 YYNGEE. The CDR3 is 14 residues long. The ends were cut back, 0 bases at V and 2 bases at J, with 8 bases in the middle. This chain's CDR3 is CASSVGGGNYGYTF. The CDR3 region has the DNA TGTGCCAGCAGCGTAGGGGGAGGGAACTATGGCTACACCTTC.

In its sample, this clone was seen a few times. This chain connects TRBV29-1 to TRBJ2-3, with D perhaps TRBD2 (6 bases). This CDR3 is 11 amino acids long. Germline V gives CDR1 SQVTM, CDR2 ANQGSEA. Deletions cut 0 bases from V and 11 bases from J, with 9 bases between. The CDR3 is CSVEDRGLQYF. DNA for the CDR3: TGCAGCGTTGAAGACCGGGGGTTGCAGTATTTT.

This chain links TRBV6-1 with TRBJ2-5, with 11 bases lining up with TRBD2. CDR1 and CDR2 from the germline V gene are MNHNS and SASEGT. The V and J ends lost 2 bases and 1 base, in that order; junction bases with no gene match: 0. The CDR3 sequence is 15 residues long. CDR3 DNA: TGTGCCAGCAGTGAACTAGCGGGGGGCCAAGAGACCCAGTACTTC. Protein: CASSELAGGQETQYF.

The CDR3 nucleotides read TGTGCCAGCAGTTACTCAGCAGGTTGGGAGACCCAGTACTTC. As protein: CASSYSAGWETQYF. The chain is built from TRBV6-5 and TRBJ2-5; D is undetermined. Looked up from germline, CDR1 is MNHEY and CDR2 is SVGAGI. V dropped 0 bases and J dropped 5 bases, with 10 bases sitting between them. There are 14 residues in the CDR3.

The rearrangement uses TRBV6-5 and TRBJ2-7, with 7 bases identical to TRBD1. CDR3 length: 13 amino acids. The V gene's germline CDR1 is MNHEY and CDR2 SVGAGI. Trimming cost V 6 bases and J 1 base; bases outside gene matches: 3. The chain's CDR3 is CASSQGESYEQYF. In DNA form, the CDR3 reads TGTGCCAGCAGCCAGGGGGAGTCCTACGAGCAGTACTTC.

The chain has TRBV19 and TRBJ2-1; tentatively, D is TRBD1 or TRBD2 (5 bases each). Germline CDR1 and CDR2: LNHDA and SQIVND (reference sequence). The CDR3 covers 15 residues. Trimming left V 2 bases short and J 5 bases short, with 13 bases between. The CDR3 nucleotides read TGTGCCAGTAGTATAACCCCGGGGCCCCACAATGAGCAGTTCTTC. As protein: CASSITPGPHNEQFF.

The chain combines TRBV9 with TRBJ2-1; 12 bases match TRBD2. The CDR3 consists of 16 residues. CDR1 and CDR2 from the germline V gene are SGDLS and YYNGEE. The V gene end was trimmed by 1 base and the J gene end by 7 bases; junction bases not matched to a gene: 6. The DNA of the CDR3 is TGTGCCAGCAGCGTAACTCGTCTAGCGGGGGGGAATGAGCAGTTCTTC. Protein sequence: CASSVTRLAGGNEQFF. The full variable domain, in which reference TRBV9 and TRBJ2-1 provide the parts outside the CDR3, is DSGVTQTPKHLITATGQRVTLRCSPRSGDLSVYWYQQSLDQGLQFLIQYYNGEERAKGNILERFSAQQFPDLHSELNLSSLELGDSALYFCASSVTRLAGGNEQFFGPGTRLTVL.

V and J are TRBV6-1 and TRBJ2-7; 10 positions agree with TRBD1. This CDR3 region has 16 residues. V lost 2 bases to trimming and J lost 4 bases; unmatched junction nucleotides: 8. CDR1 and CDR2 from the germline V gene are MNHNS and SASEGT. CDR3 in DNA: TGTGCCAGCAGTGAACCGGGACAGGGGTCAGGGTACGAGCAGTACTTC. Amino acids: CASSEPGQGSGYEQYF.

This CDR3 is CASSEGLAIGELFF. DNA of the CDR3: TGTGCCAGCAGTGAGGGACTAGCGATTGGGGAGCTGTTTTTT. The chain uses TRBV6-1 and TRBJ2-2, with TRBD2 matching over 10 bases. The J segment lost 8 bases and the V segment lost 3 bases, leaving 3 bases of the junction unmatched. Germline values: CDR1 MNHNS, CDR2 SASEGT. The CDR3 runs 14 residues.